A selection of T cell receptor beta chains follows, all from one sample in a study of blood T cell repertoires in COVID-19. This table comes from immunoSEQ multiplex PCR, and its TCRdb copy is limited to in-frame clones, with some not included. The repertoire holds about 120,000 clones, with around 80% as singletons. The sample comprised peripheral blood. The receptors originated from a young man with COVID-19, enrolled during active disease. Each CDR3 is given with its conserved first and last residue. A D gene is named only where the DNA matches it firmly. Some rows mark clone size as missing; the rest say once, few, many or name a class of expanded clone.

CDR3 protein,CDR3 DNA,D gene,J gene,clone size,V gene
CASSLWSSSDGSEAFF,TGTGCCAGCAGTTTATGGTCTAGCTCGGACGGTTCTGAAGCTTTCTTT,.,TRBJ1-1,.,TRBV27
CASRPLRWGEAHTEAFF,TGTGCCAGCAGGCCGCTACGGTGGGGGGAGGCGCACACTGAAGCTTTCTTT,.,TRBJ1-1,once,TRBV28
CASGRQGAIGELFF,TGTGCCAGCGGCAGACAGGGCGCGATCGGGGAGCTGTTTTTT,TRBD1,TRBJ2-2,.,TRBV9
CASSLTRTSGAYNEQFF,TGCGCCAGCAGCCTAACACGGACTAGCGGGGCATACAATGAGCAGTTCTTC,TRBD2,TRBJ2-1,.,TRBV4-1
CSVEEGTGGIYEQYF,TGCAGCGTTGAAGAGGGGACAGGGGGCATCTACGAGCAGTACTTC,TRBD1,TRBJ2-7,.,TRBV29-1
CASNQGAGNTIYF,TGTGCCAGCAACCAGGGGGCAGGAAACACCATATATTTT,TRBD1,TRBJ1-3,.,TRBV7-2
CASSETIVSWVAQYF,TGTGCCAGCAGTGAGACAATTGTTTCCTGGGTTGCCCAGTACTTC,.,TRBJ2-5,.,TRBV25-1
CASSYSYRMETEAFF,TGTGCCAGCAGTTACTCGTACAGGATGGAGACTGAAGCTTTCTTT,.,TRBJ1-1,.,TRBV6-5
CASSLRGAGNTIYF,TGTGCCAGCAGCTTGCGGGGAGCTGGAAACACCATATATTTT,.,TRBJ1-3,.,TRBV7-8
CASSLEGGKVKQYF,TGTGCCAGCAGCTTAGAGGGCGGGAAGGTCAAGCAGTACTTC,.,TRBJ2-7,few,TRBV7-9
CASSVGPAGVYNEQFF,TGTGCCAGCAGCGTAGGCCCAGCGGGAGTCTACAATGAGCAGTTCTTC,TRBD2,TRBJ2-1,few,TRBV9
CASSPRGFKGSPEAFF,TGTGCCAGCAGTCCCCGAGGGTTTAAGGGTTCTCCTGAAGCTTTCTTT,.,TRBJ1-1,once,TRBV28
CASRVEISGNTIYF,TGTGCCAGCAGGGTTGAGATCTCTGGAAACACCATATATTTT,.,TRBJ1-3,.,TRBV11-2
CSGDMNTEAFF,TGCAGTGGTGACATGAACACTGAAGCTTTCTTT,.,TRBJ1-1,.,TRBV20-1
CASSFPLGTSGSWGEDEQFF,TGCGCCAGCAGCTTCCCGCTTGGGACTAGCGGGAGTTGGGGTGAGGATGAGCAGTTCTTC,TRBD2,TRBJ2-1,.,TRBV5-1
CASASTLAGGPDTQYF,TGCGCCAGCGCCTCCACCCTGGCGGGGGGGCCAGATACGCAGTATTTT,TRBD2,TRBJ2-3,.,TRBV5-1
CAISESRGGDNSPLHF,TGTGCCATCAGTGAGTCGAGGGGAGGGGATAATTCACCCCTCCACTTT,.,TRBJ1-6,.,TRBV10-3
CASSSGQGSSYEQYF,TGCGCCAGCAGCTCAGGACAGGGGAGCTCCTACGAGCAGTACTTC,TRBD1,TRBJ2-7,.,TRBV5-1
CASSSLTGGEQYF,TGTGCCAGCAGTTCCCTGACAGGGGGCGAGCAGTACTTC,TRBD1,TRBJ2-7,.,TRBV27
CSVEKGEDYGYTF,TGCAGCGTTGAGAAGGGGGAAGACTATGGCTACACCTTC,.,TRBJ1-2,.,TRBV29-1
CASSLAGASTDTQYF,TGTGCCAGCAGCTTGGCCGGAGCTAGCACAGATACGCAGTATTTT,.,TRBJ2-3,.,TRBV5-8
CASSQGGGLAGWQYF,TGCGCCAGCAGCCAAGGGGGTGGGCTAGCGGGATGGCAGTACTTC,TRBD2,TRBJ2-7,.,TRBV4-1
CASSLRQGLSYEQYF,TGTGCCAGCAGTTTAAGGCAGGGCCTCTCCTACGAGCAGTACTTC,.,TRBJ2-7,.,TRBV28
CASSFRGGEQFF,TGTGCCAGCAGTTTCCGCGGGGGTGAGCAGTTCTTC,TRBD2,TRBJ2-1,.,TRBV28
CASSLDPGTLTYEQYF,TGTGCCAGCAGTTTAGACCCCGGGACACTAACTTACGAGCAGTACTTC,.,TRBJ2-7,.,TRBV27
CASRIGQGSWQYF,TGTGCCAGCAGAATCGGACAGGGGTCGTGGCAGTACTTC,TRBD1,TRBJ2-7,.,TRBV27
CASSSELSYEQYF,TGTGCCAGCAGTTCCGAACTCTCCTACGAGCAGTACTTC,.,TRBJ2-7,.,TRBV6-2/TRBV6-3
CASRKGQGYGYTF,TGTGCCAGCAGAAAGGGACAGGGCTATGGCTACACCTTC,TRBD1,TRBJ1-2,.,TRBV6-5
CASSQATGYGYGYTF,TGTGCCAGCAGCCAAGCGACAGGCTACGGCTATGGCTACACCTTC,.,TRBJ1-2,few,TRBV3-1/TRBV3-2
CASSVGGLAGGPGETQYF,TGTGCCAGCAGCGTAGGTGGGCTAGCGGGGGGGCCAGGGGAGACCCAGTACTTC,TRBD2,TRBJ2-5,once,TRBV9
CASRKRGGPLDTGELFF,TGCGCCAGCAGGAAGCGGGGGGGGCCTCTTGACACCGGGGAGCTGTTTTTT,TRBD2,TRBJ2-2,.,TRBV4-1
CASQLAGGSTDTQYF,TGTGCCTCACAACTAGCGGGGGGTAGCACAGATACGCAGTATTTT,TRBD2,TRBJ2-3,.,TRBV30
CSVWGDRDQREKLFF,TGCAGCGTTTGGGGGGACCGGGACCAGCGGGAAAAACTGTTTTTT,.,TRBJ1-4,.,TRBV29-1
CASSHIQGGNYGYTF,TGCGCCAGCAGCCACATACAGGGCGGTAACTATGGCTACACCTTC,.,TRBJ1-2,.,TRBV4-1
CASSVGSTYEQYF,TGTGCCAGCAGCGTAGGAAGCACCTACGAGCAGTACTTC,.,TRBJ2-7,.,TRBV9
CASSPGDSAYEQYF,TGCGCCAGCAGCCCGGGGGACAGCGCCTACGAGCAGTACTTC,.,TRBJ2-7,.,TRBV5-1
CASSLGLAGGKYYNEQFF,TGTGCCAGCAGCCTCGGACTAGCGGGAGGTAAATACTACAATGAGCAGTTCTTC,TRBD2,TRBJ2-1,.,TRBV11-3